These T cell receptor beta chains were read from a single sample in a study of T-cell reconstitution after alpha-beta-depleted transplantation in children. TCRdb fed the PCR reads into MiXCR, producing one record per CDR3 protein. The sample holds about 420,000 distinct CDR3 sequences, about 16% seen once. The sequences come from PBMCs, mostly from graft donor cells, collected 360 days after TCRalphabeta/CD19-depleted stem cell transplant. The receptors were sampled from a boy younger than two who had a stem cell transplant for Wiskott-Aldrich syndrome, so the T cells may come from the graft donor. Each CDR3 is given with its conserved first and last residue. The D gene is left open where the match is weak. Clone size appears in some rows only: once, few, many, or a class for an expanded clone.

J | V | size | D | CDR3 | DNA
TRBJ1-2 | TRBV7-9 | many | . | CASSLDSNYGYTF | TGTGCCAGCAGCTTGGACAGCAACTATGGCTACACCTTC
TRBJ2-1 | TRBV18 | few | TRBD2 | CASSPTLTSGPTYEQFF | TGTGCCAGCTCACCGACTCTAACTAGCGGCCCAACCTATGAGCAGTTCTTC
TRBJ2-3 | TRBV12-3/TRBV12-4 | few | TRBD2 | CASRARTSGDGTDTQYF | TGTGCCAGCAGGGCCCGGACTAGCGGAGACGGGACAGATACGCAGTATTTT
TRBJ2-7 | TRBV11-2 | . | . | CASRLEVGGSALVYEQYF | TGTGCCAGCAGATTAGAAGTTGGGGGTAGCGCCCTGGTATACGAGCAGTACTTC
TRBJ2-1 | TRBV20-1 | . | TRBD2 | CSASKGRVYNEQFF | TGCAGTGCTAGTAAGGGGAGGGTTTACAATGAGCAGTTCTTC
TRBJ2-2 | TRBV5-1 | few | TRBD2 | CASSSAGKSAGELFF | TGCGCCAGCAGCTCAGCGGGGAAGTCGGCCGGGGAGCTGTTTTTT
TRBJ1-1 | TRBV7-8 | many | . | CASSLDRNTEAFF | TGTGCCAGCAGCCTGGACAGGAACACTGAAGCTTTCTTT
TRBJ2-6 | TRBV7-6 | . | TRBD1 | CASSIRQGRTGANVLTF | TGTGCCAGCAGCATCAGACAGGGGCGGACTGGGGCCAACGTCCTGACTTTC
TRBJ2-3 | TRBV7-7 | . | TRBD2 | CASSLEASGTTDTQYF | TGTGCCAGCAGCTTAGAGGCTAGCGGGACCACAGATACGCAGTATTTT
TRBJ1-3 | TRBV7-8 | . | TRBD1 | CASSLQGDSGNTIYF | TGTGCCAGCAGCTTACAGGGGGACTCTGGAAACACCATATATTTT
TRBJ2-1 | TRBV29-1 | . | . | CSVSGHRIYNEQFF | TGCAGCGTTTCGGGACATCGGATTTACAATGAGCAGTTCTTC
TRBJ2-3 | TRBV10-3 | . | . | CAIRGSTDTQYF | TGTGCCATCAGGGGGAGCACAGATACGCAGTATTTT
TRBJ2-1 | TRBV12-3/TRBV12-4 | . | . | CASTVNGGLALHEQFF | TGTGCCAGCACCGTTAATGGCGGGCTAGCCCTTCATGAGCAGTTCTTC
TRBJ2-3 | TRBV4-3 | many | . | CASSREVLADTQYF | TGCGCCAGCAGCCGGGAGGTCTTGGCAGATACGCAGTATTTT